The 19 T cell receptor beta chains in this list originate from one sample, sequenced in a study of blood T cell repertoires in COVID-19. The assay was immunoSEQ multiplex PCR, and TCRdb's table has in-frame clones only and misses some. Of some 400,000 clones in the sample, 80% to 90% were seen once. The sequencing input was peripheral blood. The receptors originated from a woman younger than 45 with COVID-19, enrolled during active disease.

The gene calls are TRBV6-5 and TRBJ2-1; 8 nucleotides match TRBD2. Trimming took 6 bases from V and 2 from J; bases not matched to a gene: 6. Germline CDR1 is MNHEY and CDR2 is SVGAGI. This CDR3 is 15 amino acids long. CDR3 DNA sequence: TGTGCCAGCAGCCTCACTAGCGGAGCCTACAATGAGCAGTTCTTC. This encodes CASSLTSGAYNEQFF.

V usage is TRBV5-1 and J usage is TRBJ2-7, with D maybe TRBD2 (5 bases). The germline gives CDR1 SGHRS, CDR2 YFSETQ. The CDR3 totals 13 residues. V gave up 3 bases and J gave up 3 bases, with 10 bases separating them. CDR3 sequence: CASSYQEVYEQYF. The CDR3 coding sequence is TGCGCCAGCAGCTATCAGGAGGTCTACGAGCAGTACTTC.

CDR3 bases: TGTGCCTGGAGTCTCAGGGGGCGGGTAGCGGGAGGGGATACGCAGTATTTT. It encodes CAWSLRGRVAGGDTQYF. The rearrangement uses TRBV30 and TRBJ2-3, with 11 bases matching TRBD2. CDR1 GTSNPN and CDR2 SVGIG come from the germline V gene (reference sequence). Losses at the gene ends were 2 bases for V and 6 bases for J; bases not matched to a gene: 13. The CDR3 runs 17 residues.

The chain is built from TRBV19 and TRBJ1-1; D ambiguous. Germline lookup yields CDR1 LNHDA and CDR2 SQIVND (reference sequence). This CDR3 has 15 amino acids. V lost 1 base and J lost 1, with 10 bases in between. The CDR3 nucleotides are TGTGCCAGTAGTATAGGGGTAGACTCGAACACTGAAGCTTTCTTT. Its protein product is CASSIGVDSNTEAFF.

The chain joins TRBV28 to TRBJ2-7; 10 bases fit TRBD1. Germline CDR1 MDHEN, CDR2 SYDVKM. The CDR3 covers 15 residues. Trimming cost V 4 bases and J 2 bases; bases outside gene matches: 5. CDR3 DNA: TGTGCCAGCAGTTCCCAGACAGGGGGCCCCTACGAGCAGTACTTC. It yields the protein CASSSQTGGPYEQYF.

The chain combines TRBV5-1 with TRBJ2-2; D uncertain. The CDR3 loop spans 17 amino acids. Germline loops: CDR1 SGHRS, CDR2 YFSETQ. V lost 3 bases and J 2 bases, leaving 17 bases between the germline ends. The CDR3 nucleotides read TGCGCCAGCAGCTCCCCGTCCGTTGTAGCTAACACCGGGGAGCTGTTTTTT. Its translation: CASSSPSVVANTGELFF.

This sequence joins TRBV12-3 or TRBV12-4 and TRBJ2-1, with 8 bases fitting TRBD2. This CDR3 has 13 residues. The V and J ends lost 7 bases and 8 bases, in that order; junction bases with no gene match: 7. The chain's CDR3 is CASTGRAVDEQFF. The CDR3 nucleotides read TGTGCCAGCACCGGGAGGGCCGTCGATGAGCAGTTCTTC.

The chain joins TRBV2 to TRBJ2-1; 11 bases align to TRBD1. The ends lost 5 bases at V and 5 bases at J; junction bases unmatched: 5. The CDR3 spans 15 residues. Germline CDR1 and CDR2: SNHLY and FYNNEI. The CDR3 DNA is TGTGCCAGCAGTATGGACAGGGGGCACAACAATGAGCAGTTCTTC. Protein product: CASSMDRGHNNEQFF.

The J gene is TRBJ2-4, the V gene TRBV5-1; TRBD2 matches at 7 bases. The V gene's germline CDR1 is SGHRS and CDR2 YFSETQ. V was pared by 7 bases and J by 9 bases, with 10 bases of the junction left unmatched. The CDR3 runs 13 residues. CDR3 DNA: TGCGCCAGCGGAGTGGGGAGGGAGGGCATTCAGTACTTC. Its protein product is CASGVGREGIQYF.

The V and J genes are TRBV5-8 and TRBJ2-1, with D maybe TRBD1 (6 bases). The V end was cut by 4 bases, the J end by 4 bases, with 12 bases between. The CDR3 is made up of 14 amino acids. Germline CDR1 is SGHTS and CDR2 is YDEGEE. The chain's CDR3 is CASSNRDIYNEQFF. The CDR3 DNA is TGTGCCAGCAGCAACCGGGACATATACAATGAGCAGTTCTTC. The variable domain in full, completed from reference TRBV5-8 and TRBJ2-1, reads EAGVTQSPTHLIKTRGQQATLRCSPISGHTSVYWYQQALGLGLQFLLWYDEGEERNRGNFPPRFSGRQFPNYSSELNVNALELEDSALYLCASSNRDIYNEQFFGPGTRLTVL.

This chain uses TRBV5-6 with TRBJ2-2; 8 bases match TRBD1. CDR3 length: 17 residues. Germline trimming cut 4 bases from V and 0 bases from J; bases unmatched to any gene: 8. Germline values: CDR1 SGHDT, CDR2 YYEEEE. The CDR3 nucleotides are TGTGCCAGCAGCCCAGGGACAGGCGAACCGAACACCGGGGAGCTGTTTTTT. Translating gives CASSPGTGEPNTGELFF.

The sample holds a few counts of this clone. The rearrangement links TRBV5-4 to TRBJ1-1; D perhaps matches TRBD1 (6 bases). Germline V lookup: CDR1 SGHNT, CDR2 YYREEE (reference sequence). The CDR3 runs to 14 residues. The V end was cut by 3 bases, the J end by 1 base, with 10 bases between. The CDR3 reads CASSWGQGNTEAFF. The CDR3 DNA follows: TGTGCCAGCAGCTGGGGGCAGGGGAACACTGAAGCTTTCTTT. The variable domain in full, completed from reference TRBV5-4 and TRBJ1-1, reads ETGVTQSPTHLIKTRGQQVTLRCSSQSGHNTVSWYQQALGQGPQFIFQYYREEENGRGNFPPRFSGLQFPNYSSELNVNALELDDSALYLCASSWGQGNTEAFFGQGTRLTVV.

The count of this clone is one. This chain links TRBV5-4 with TRBJ2-5; TRBD1 might be the D (5 bases). Germline V gene sequence: CDR1 SGHNT, CDR2 YYREEE (reference sequence). The CDR3 length is 13 residues. V was clipped by 0 bases and J by 5 bases, with 8 bases between them. This chain's CDR3 is CASSLEGRETQYF. DNA of the CDR3: TGTGCCAGCAGCTTGGAGGGGCGGGAGACCCAGTACTTC.

The chain is built from TRBV27 and TRBJ2-7; 7 bases are shared with TRBD1. CDR1 and CDR2 (germline): MNHEY, SMNVEV (reference sequence). The CDR3 loop spans 15 amino acids. V trimming: 2 bases; J trimming: 0 bases; junction bases outside the gene matches: 4. CDR3 coding DNA: TGTGCCAGCAGTTTAGGGACAGCGGCCTCCTACGAGCAGTACTTC. Translation: CASSLGTAASYEQYF.

The chain combines TRBV28 with TRBJ2-2; 8 bases are a match to TRBD1. Looked up from germline, CDR1 is MDHEN and CDR2 is SYDVKM. V lost 6 bases, J lost 7 bases, and 7 bases stayed unmatched. This CDR3 contains 14 residues. CDR3 protein: CASRAQGAGGELFF. The CDR3 nucleotides are TGTGCCAGCAGGGCTCAGGGGGCCGGCGGGGAGCTGTTTTTT.

This rearrangement joins TRBV5-1 to TRBJ2-7; the match to TRBD2 covers 7 bases. Germline-derived CDR1 and CDR2 are SGHRS and YFSETQ. This CDR3 has 14 residues. V lost 0 bases, J lost 4 bases, and 4 bases stayed unmatched. The CDR3 nucleotides are TGCGCCAGCAGCTTGGCGGGAGGATGGTACGAGCAGTACTTC. Translated, it gives CASSLAGGWYEQYF.

The chain joins TRBV3-1 (or the pseudogene TRBV3-2) to TRBJ2-1; TRBD1 matches at 9 bases. CDR1 LGHDT and CDR2 YNNKEL come from the germline V gene (reference sequence). J gave up 9 bases and V 5 bases, and 5 bases lay outside the gene matches. This CDR3 is 13 amino acids long. CDR3 loop: CASSKQGAAEQFF. DNA of the CDR3: TGTGCCAGCAGCAAACAGGGGGCGGCTGAGCAGTTCTTC.

This clone was observed a single time. This rearrangement joins TRBV10-1 to TRBJ2-5, with 10 bases lining up with TRBD2. This CDR3 region has 16 residues. V gave up 2 bases and J gave up 1 base; unmatched junction bases: 4. The germline gives CDR1 WNHNN, CDR2 SYGVQD (reference sequence). The chain's CDR3 is CASSEASGRPQETQYF. The CDR3 DNA reads TGCGCCAGCAGTGAGGCTAGCGGGAGACCCCAAGAGACCCAGTACTTC.

Concerning this clone: An end of the junction differs from the germline gene, which may be a read error. The V call is TRBV3-1 (or the pseudogene TRBV3-2), the J call TRBJ2-5; TRBD2 agrees at 14 bases. From germline, CDR1 is LGHDT and CDR2 YNNKEL (reference sequence). The CDR3 consists of 14 residues. The CDR3 region is CASSLGLAGATHDF. In DNA form, the CDR3 reads TGTGCCAGCAGCCTGGGACTAGCGGGAGCCACCCATGACTTC.